This entry concerns a single TCR beta chain. Its antigen remains unidentified. These data come from a study of PD-1 blockade in classical Hodgkin lymphoma. Study-wide points: With respect to the repertoire differences, their causes, possibly disease activity or prior therapy, remain undefined. The authors excluded patients who started nivolumab under 1 year after ASCT.

In every patient, relapse followed autologous stem cell transplantation, while exposure to brentuximab vedotin differed. Per the germline V gene, CDR1 is SEHNR and CDR2 is FQNEAQ (reference sequence). CDR3 length equals 14 residues. V was clipped by 2 bases and J by 0 bases, with 7 bases between them. The method was immunoSEQ multiplex PCR; TCRdb's version includes in-frame clones alone and lacks a portion of them. The repertoire consists of under 25,000 clones, with around 80% occurring once and the leading ten covering roughly two fifths. The chain employs TRBV7-9 and TRBJ1-1; D unresolved. The input for sequencing was peripheral blood mononuclear cells (PBMCs), taken before the second cycle of nivolumab. This TCR was sampled from a human donor with classical Hodgkin lymphoma. The CDR3 region is CASSLKGLNTEAFF. The CDR3 DNA sequence: TGTGCCAGCAGCTTAAAGGGTTTGAACACTGAAGCTTTCTTT.